This note documents a single T cell receptor (beta chain) sequence. This entry comes from a study of CD8+CD57+ T cells in acquired aplastic anemia. Study-level information: Sorting CD4+ and CD8+ cells gave DNA averaging approximately 3 ug.

Profiling that covered TCR beta VDJ and CDR3 relied on genomic DNA as its template. TCRdb reprocessed the reads with MiXCR, giving one entry per CDR3 protein. Seen here are over 250,000 distinct CDR3 sequences, 50% to 65% observed once, and the top ten hold under 1.5%. CDR1 is SGHVS and CDR2 is FNYEAQ in the germline V gene. The CDR3 is made up of 13 amino acids. V dropped 5 bases and J dropped 5 bases, with 12 bases sitting between them. Whoever was chosen for sequencing had shown CD8+CD57+ cell expansion by flow cytometry. The sequence was obtained from a human donor with aplastic anemia. V and J are TRBV7-6 and TRBJ1-2; D remains ambiguous. The specimen sequenced was sorted CD4+, CD8+, or CD8+CD57+ T cells (not recorded which) from PBMCs. CDR3 loop: CASSTLDSYGYTF. The CDR3 DNA sequence: TGTGCCAGCAGCACCTTAGACTCGTATGGCTACACCTTC.